A single sample is the source of the 28 T cell receptor beta chains below, sequenced in a study of T cells after yellow fever vaccination. TCRdb re-called the 5' RACE reads with MiXCR, one entry per CDR3 protein. This sample has about 300,000 distinct CDR3 sequences; about 10% occur once, and the top ten carry about 3%. The sample was CD4+ T cells sorted from PBMCs, taken 5 days after the yellow fever booster vaccination. The receptors originated from a man between 18 and 29 years old who received the YFV17D yellow fever vaccine.

V and J are TRBV20-1 and TRBJ2-2, with TRBD2 identical over 9 bases. The CDR3 loop spans 17 amino acids. In germline, CDR1 is DFQATT, CDR2 SNEGSKA (reference sequence). The trim removed 6 bases at V and 2 bases at J, leaving 13 bases unmatched. The CDR3 nucleotides read TGCAGTGCCCCACGGGGTAGCGGGGGATTAAACACCGGGGAGCTGTTTTTT. This translates into CSAPRGSGGLNTGELFF.

This clonotype was recorded many times. The gene calls are TRBV7-2 and TRBJ2-2, with D uncertain. Trimming removed 5 bases at V and 3 bases at J, with 4 bases between. Germline V gene sequence: CDR1 SGHTA, CDR2 FQGNSA. The CDR3 extends over 12 amino acids. CDR3 nucleotides: TGTGCCAGCAGCCCTTACACCGGGGAGCTGTTTTTT. Translation: CASSPYTGELFF.

This clonotype has a handful of counts. The chain has TRBV14 and TRBJ1-1; tentative D call: TRBD1 (5 bases). V lost 4 bases and J lost 4, with 13 bases in between. Germline V CDR1 and CDR2: SGHDN, FVKESK. The CDR3 has 14 residues. The CDR3 is CASSPRSGSTEAFF. CDR3 in DNA: TGTGCCAGCAGCCCCCGATCAGGGAGCACTGAAGCTTTCTTT.

This clonotype turned up a few times. The chain uses TRBV27 and TRBJ2-5, with 7 bases that match TRBD1. The ends lost 3 bases at V and 2 bases at J; junction bases unmatched: 6. Germline V CDR1 and CDR2: MNHEY, SMNVEV (reference sequence). CDR3 length: 15 residues. Here the CDR3 reads CASSFSGGWQETQYF. The CDR3 nucleotides read TGTGCCAGCAGTTTCTCAGGGGGATGGCAAGAGACCCAGTACTTC.

This clonotype was counted a few times. J is TRBJ2-5 and V is TRBV7-8, with TRBD2 matching over 9 bases. The length of the CDR3 is 18 residues. V lost 5 bases, J lost 6 bases, and 19 bases stayed unmatched. Germline V CDR1 and CDR2: SGHVS, FQNEAQ. The CDR3 reads CASSLNPPASGGLKTQYF. The CDR3 coding sequence is TGTGCCAGCAGCCTTAACCCCCCCGCAAGCGGGGGGTTGAAGACCCAGTACTTC.

The genes are TRBV2 and TRBJ1-2, with 7 bases lining up with TRBD1. The junction had 5 bases not matched to a gene; V was cut back by 4 bases and J by 6 bases. Per germline, CDR1 SNHLY and CDR2 FYNNEI. The CDR3 length is 13 residues. In DNA, the CDR3 is TGTGCCAGCAGTGCCCGACAGGGAGATGGCTACACCTTC. It translates to CASSARQGDGYTF.

This clonotype was seen many times. The chain links TRBV5-1 to TRBJ2-2, with D tentatively TRBD1 (5 bases). V lost 1 base to trimming and J lost 5 bases, with 9 bases between them. Germline CDR1 SGHRS, CDR2 YFSETQ. The CDR3 length is 14 residues. Here the CDR3 DNA reads TGCGCCAGCAGCTTGTGGGGCCGGACCGGGGAGCTGTTTTTT. Amino acid sequence: CASSLWGRTGELFF.

V is TRBV29-1 and J is TRBJ2-1; 8 bases align to TRBD2. Germline CDR1 SQVTM, CDR2 ANQGSEA. There are 19 residues in the CDR3. V gave up 4 bases and J gave up 4 bases; unmatched junction bases: 21. The CDR3 sequence: CSVGGVSGGGRKPYNEQFF. Written as DNA, the CDR3 is TGCAGCGTTGGAGGCGTGAGCGGGGGTGGTCGTAAACCATACAATGAGCAGTTCTTC.

The chain couples TRBV20-1 to TRBJ2-7; 7 nucleotides match TRBD1. CDR3 size: 15 residues. Germline V gene data show CDR1 as DFQATT and CDR2 as SNEGSKA (reference sequence). V shed 2 bases, J shed 3 bases, and the junction held 10 bases outside the gene matches. CDR3 DNA: TGCAGTGCTAGAACGGTTCCGGGACAGAGCTACGAGCAGTACTTC. Translated: CSARTVPGQSYEQYF.

This clonotype was found a few times. The chain uses TRBV3-1 and TRBJ2-2; D is possibly TRBD2 (5 bases). Germline V CDR1 and CDR2: LGHDT, YNNKEL (reference sequence). With 6 bases removed from V and 13 bases from J, the gap between germline ends came to 18 bases. The CDR3 is 13 residues long. Written as DNA, the CDR3 is TGTGCCAGCAGTTATATTGATGAACGGGGGCTGTTTTTT. Residues: CASSYIDERGLFF. Combining the CDR3 with reference TRBV3-1 and TRBJ2-2 gives the whole variable domain DTAVSQTPKYLVTQMGNDKSIKCEQNLGHDTMYWYKQDSKKFLKIMFSYNNKELIINETVPNRFSPKSPDKAHLNLHINSLELGDSAVYFCASSYIDERGLFFGEGSRLTVL.

The chain employs TRBV5-4 and TRBJ2-3; 9 bases line up with TRBD1. J gave up 4 bases and V 2 bases, and 5 bases lay outside the gene matches. Germline V gene sequence: CDR1 SGHNT, CDR2 YYREEE (reference sequence). This CDR3 region has 15 residues. The CDR3, as DNA: TGTGCCAGCAGCTTTGACAGGGGGAACGCAGATACGCAGTATTTT. Translated: CASSFDRGNADTQYF.

The V and J genes are TRBV4-3 and TRBJ2-7, with 9 nucleotides matching TRBD2. Germline CDR1 reads LGHNA; CDR2 reads YSLEER. Losses at the gene ends were 0 bases for V and 2 bases for J; bases not matched to a gene: 8. The CDR3 spans 17 residues. The CDR3 region is CASSQDYRLAGTYEQYF. In DNA form, the CDR3 reads TGCGCCAGCAGCCAAGACTATAGGCTAGCGGGGACCTACGAGCAGTACTTC.

This chain links TRBV24-1 with TRBJ2-1; D may be TRBD1 or TRBD2 (5 bases each). The V end lost 5 bases, the J end lost 10 bases, and 11 bases lay between the germline ends. The germline V gene has CDR1 KGHDR and CDR2 SFDVKD. This CDR3 has 12 amino acids. The CDR3 region has the DNA TGTGCCACCAGTGGAGGGTGGGGGGAGCAGTTCTTC. This translates into CATSGGWGEQFF.

This clonotype was counted a few times. The genes are TRBV5-1 and TRBJ2-7; the D is unclear. Trimming shortened V by 0 bases and J by 1 base, and 8 bases separated the two germline ends. This CDR3 has 14 residues. The germline CDR1 and CDR2 sequences are SGHRS and YFSETQ. The CDR3: CASSLVGPSYEQYF. CDR3 nucleotide sequence: TGCGCCAGCAGCTTGGTCGGTCCGTCCTACGAGCAGTACTTC.

The V and J genes are TRBV12-3 or TRBV12-4 and TRBJ1-2, with D possibly being TRBD1 (6 bases). V lost 2 bases, J lost 4 bases, and 11 bases lay in between. The CDR3 contains 14 residues. Written as DNA, the CDR3 is TGTGCCAGCAGTTTAAGGGGGAAGGGCTATGGCTACACCTTC. Translated: CASSLRGKGYGYTF.

This clonotype was found many times. V and J are TRBV5-1 and TRBJ2-1; D is perhaps TRBD2 (5 bases). Trimming pared 1 base from V and 11 bases from J, leaving 22 bases between. Germline CDR1 and CDR2: SGHRS and YFSETQ. The CDR3 is made up of 16 amino acids. The CDR3 protein is CASSLTTSREGLQQFF. DNA for the CDR3: TGCGCCAGCAGCTTGACTACGTCGAGGGAAGGGCTGCAGCAGTTCTTC.

This clonotype came up a few times. V is TRBV12-3 or TRBV12-4 and J is TRBJ2-2; possibly TRBD1 for D (5 bases). Trimming took off 7 bases at V and 6 bases at J, with 21 bases between the two ends. The CDR3 is 16 amino acids. CDR3 residues: CASTDQPLGAAGELFF. In DNA form, the CDR3 reads TGTGCCAGCACCGATCAACCCCTAGGGGCGGCCGGGGAGCTGTTTTTT.

A few counts support this clonotype. The chain uses TRBV5-6 and TRBJ1-1; no clear D gene. Per germline, CDR1 SGHDT and CDR2 YYEEEE. Trimming cost V 0 bases and J 0 bases, with 9 bases left between them. The CDR3 has 15 amino acids. The CDR3 reads CASSLVSLVNTEAFF. The CDR3 DNA reads as TGTGCCAGCAGCTTGGTCAGCTTAGTGAACACTGAAGCTTTCTTT.

This clonotype was found a few times. J is TRBJ2-5 and V is TRBV18, with 7 bases fitting TRBD1. This CDR3 has 15 amino acids. Germline lookup yields CDR1 KGHSH and CDR2 LQKENI. V gave up 2 bases and J gave up 0 bases; unmatched junction bases: 3. The CDR3: CASSPDRAYQETQYF. DNA for the CDR3: TGTGCCAGCTCACCAGACAGGGCTTACCAAGAGACCCAGTACTTC.

This clonotype was observed many times. J is TRBJ2-3 and V is TRBV29-1, with 10 bases matching TRBD2. The CDR3 is made up of 15 amino acids. After removal of 1 base from V and 8 bases from J, the junction contained 9 bases not matched to a gene. Germline CDR1 SQVTM, CDR2 ANQGSEA. The CDR3 sequence is CSVEVVAGGGGTQYF. The DNA for the CDR3 is TGCAGCGTTGAAGTCGTAGCGGGGGGCGGGGGTACGCAGTATTTT.

The V call is TRBV7-8, the J call TRBJ1-5; 12 nucleotides match TRBD1. Unmatched junction bases numbered 7, after V lost 5 bases and J lost 5 bases. This CDR3 region has 16 residues. Germline V gene sequence: CDR1 SGHVS, CDR2 FQNEAQ. This CDR3 reads CASSLGTGGVDQPQHF. The CDR3 DNA sequence: TGTGCCAGCAGCCTAGGGACAGGGGGCGTCGATCAGCCCCAGCATTTT.

This clonotype was observed a handful of times. This chain links TRBV5-1 with TRBJ1-2; unclear D gene. CDR1 and CDR2 (germline): SGHRS, YFSETQ. This CDR3 is built from 13 residues. V was clipped by 5 bases and J by 7 bases, with 15 bases between them. The CDR3 DNA reads as TGCGCCAGCAGTTACGGGTCAGAAGTTGGCTACACCTTC. It codes for CASSYGSEVGYTF.

The rearrangement joins TRBV5-4 to TRBJ2-3; D not certain. V lost 5 bases and J 2 bases, leaving 12 bases between the germline ends. The length of the CDR3 is 14 residues. The V gene's germline CDR1 is SGHNT and CDR2 YYREEE (reference sequence). CDR3 protein: CASRSAENTDTQYF. The CDR3 coding sequence is TGTGCCAGCAGGAGTGCGGAAAACACAGATACGCAGTATTTT.

This clonotype appeared a few times. The chain uses TRBV7-2 and TRBJ1-1; weak D call: TRBD1 (6 bases). This CDR3 contains 14 residues. V was shortened by 2 bases and J by 5 bases, with 12 bases between the two germline ends. Germline values: CDR1 SGHTA, CDR2 FQGNSA. The CDR3 DNA is TGTGCCAGCAGCTTATCGGGGGCGACGACTGAAGCTTTCTTT. Protein product: CASSLSGATTEAFF.

The chain couples TRBV25-1 to TRBJ2-2, with TRBD1 identical over 8 bases. The germline CDR1 and CDR2 sequences are MGHDK and SYGVNS. The CDR3 totals 18 residues. V lost 0 bases, J lost 0 bases, and 6 bases stayed unmatched. CDR3 nucleotide sequence: TGTGCCAGCAGTGAATATTTGGGACAGGAGACGAACACCGGGGAGCTGTTTTTT. This sequence encodes CASSEYLGQETNTGELFF.

This clonotype was seen only a few times. The chain employs TRBV15 and TRBJ1-4, with unresolved D. The CDR3 sequence is 16 residues long. The V gene lost 0 bases and the J gene lost 0 bases, with 8 bases spanning the gap. Germline V gene lookup returns CDR1 LNHNV and CDR2 YYDKDF (reference sequence). The chain's CDR3 is CATSRDLGATNEKLFF. The CDR3 bases are TGTGCCACCAGCAGAGATCTCGGGGCAACTAATGAAAAACTGTTTTTT. Full variable domain (outside the CDR3, taken from reference TRBV15 and TRBJ1-4): DAMVIQNPRYQVTQFGKPVTLSCSQTLNHNVMYWYQQKSSQAPKLLFHYYDKDFNNEADTPDNFQSRRPNTSFCFLDIRSPGLGDTAMYLCATSRDLGATNEKLFFGSGTQLSVL.

The rearrangement links TRBV19 to TRBJ2-3, with TRBD2 identical over 9 bases. Looked up from germline, CDR1 is LNHDA and CDR2 is SQIVND (reference sequence). The trim removed 8 bases at V and 4 bases at J, leaving 4 bases unmatched. The CDR3 consists of 13 residues. The CDR3 nucleotides read TGTGCCAGTCCTAGCGGGGTGGCAGATACGCAGTATTTT. The encoded protein is CASPSGVADTQYF.

This clonotype showed up just a few times. A read error may produce the germline difference seen at one junction end. The V gene is TRBV7-6, the J gene TRBJ1-1; the D is unclear. This CDR3 is 19 amino acids long. Germline loops: CDR1 SGHVS, CDR2 FNYEAQ. This CDR3 is CASSLVRGVPGSPNTEAFF. The CDR3 coding sequence is TGTGCCAGCAGTTTAGTTCGGGGAGTGCCCGGATCCCCGAACACTGAAGCTTTCTTT.